What follows are 14 T cell receptor beta chains derived from one specimen sequenced in a study of blood T cell repertoires in COVID-19. Sequencing used immunoSEQ multiplex PCR; TCRdb keeps in-frame clones, though not all of them. Of under 200,000 clones listed, 83% are singletons. The sequencing sample was made of peripheral blood. These receptors came from a human donor in a cohort sampled during active COVID-19.

V usage is TRBV11-3 and J usage is TRBJ2-7; weak D call: TRBD1 (6 bases). CDR3 length: 14 residues. V was shortened by 7 bases and J by 3 bases, with 16 bases between the two germline ends. Per the germline V gene, CDR1 is SGHNT and CDR2 is YENEEA. The CDR3 protein is CASKENGQSYEQYF. CDR3 DNA sequence: TGTGCCAGCAAGGAAAACGGACAGAGCTACGAGCAGTACTTC.

This clone was seen only a few times. The chain recombines TRBV10-2 with TRBJ2-7, with D unclear. Trimming cost V 4 bases and J 0 bases, with 13 bases left between them. Germline CDR1 and CDR2: WSHSY and SAAADI. This CDR3 is 15 amino acids long. CDR3 in DNA: TGCGCCAGCAGTGTCCCAGTAGCCTCCTCCTACGAGCAGTACTTC. Its protein product is CASSVPVASSYEQYF.

This chain uses TRBV19 with TRBJ1-1; D call uncertain. The CDR3 is made up of 12 amino acids. CDR1 is LNHDA, CDR2 SQIVND, per germline (reference sequence). V was pared by 3 bases and J by 8 bases, with 10 bases between. The CDR3 sequence: CASSIGGKEAFF. The CDR3 DNA sequence: TGTGCCAGTAGTATCGGAGGGAAGGAAGCTTTCTTT.

CDR3 protein: CASSHRAAAEQYF. DNA for the CDR3: TGTGCCAGCAGCCACAGGGCCGCCGCCGAGCAGTACTTC. The rearrangement links TRBV7-9 to TRBJ2-7, with D possibly being TRBD1 (6 bases). This CDR3 contains 13 residues. The V gene lost 5 bases and the J gene lost 6 bases, with 14 bases spanning the gap. From germline, CDR1 is SEHNR and CDR2 FQNEAQ (reference sequence).

This sequence joins TRBV10-3 and TRBJ1-3, with 8 positions matching TRBD1. The CDR3 is 13 residues long. From germline, CDR1 is ENHRY and CDR2 SYGVKD. The junction had 4 bases not matched to a gene; V was cut back by 10 bases and J by 2 bases. CDR3 region: CANRGQAGNTIYF. CDR3 nucleotide sequence: TGTGCCAACCGGGGACAGGCTGGAAACACCATATATTTT.

The rearrangement joins TRBV29-1 to TRBJ2-7; 10 positions match TRBD1. Germline V gene sequence: CDR1 SQVTM, CDR2 ANQGSEA. The V gene end was trimmed by 2 bases and the J gene end by 3 bases; junction bases not matched to a gene: 7. CDR3 length: 15 amino acids. CDR3: CSVELYGTGDYEQYF. The CDR3 DNA sequence: TGCAGCGTTGAACTCTACGGGACAGGGGACTACGAGCAGTACTTC.

This sequence joins TRBV28 and TRBJ2-7; 8 nucleotides align to TRBD1. The length of the CDR3 is 14 residues. CDR1 and CDR2 from the germline V gene are MDHEN and SYDVKM. J lost 2 bases, V lost 2 bases, and 2 bases had no gene match. The CDR3 nucleotides read TGTGCCAGCAGTTTAGACAGGGGAGCCTACGAGCAGTACTTC. Protein: CASSLDRGAYEQYF.

The chain employs TRBV12-5 and TRBJ2-1; no definite D call. From germline, CDR1 is LGHNT and CDR2 FRNRAP. The V end lost 0 bases, the J end lost 5 bases, and 14 bases lay between the germline ends. This CDR3 region has 16 residues. The CDR3 coding sequence is TGTGCTAGTGGTTTGGTAGAGGTTGCCGAGAACAATGAGCAGTTCTTC. Translation gives CASGLVEVAENNEQFF.

This chain links TRBV3-1 (or the pseudogene TRBV3-2) with TRBJ2-2, with D perhaps TRBD1 (6 bases). Germline CDR1 is LGHDT and CDR2 is YNNKEL (reference sequence). The CDR3 has 16 amino acids. Trimming removed 1 base from V and 0 bases from J, with 9 bases in between. The CDR3 reads CASSQGHRANTGELFF. The DNA for the CDR3 is TGTGCCAGCAGCCAAGGCCACAGGGCGAACACCGGGGAGCTGTTTTTT.

The J gene is TRBJ2-5, the V gene TRBV20-1; 15 nucleotides agree with TRBD2. CDR1 is DFQATT and CDR2 is SNEGSKA in the germline V gene (reference sequence). V shed 3 bases, J shed 4 bases, and the junction held 9 bases outside the gene matches. CDR3 length equals 17 residues. CDR3 bases: TGCAGTGCTAGTTTAAAAAGGACTAGCGGGGGGGGAGAGACCCAGTACTTC. Translating gives CSASLKRTSGGGETQYF.

The chain employs TRBV10-1 and TRBJ2-7, with D unclear. Trimming left V 3 bases short and J 5 bases short, with 11 bases between. This CDR3 is built from 13 residues. Germline values: CDR1 WNHNN, CDR2 SYGVQD (reference sequence). In DNA form, the CDR3 reads TGCGCCAGCAGTGATCAGGTTAGGAACGAGCAGTACTTC. It specifies CASSDQVRNEQYF.

The chain recombines TRBV21-1 with TRBJ2-7; the DNA was not compared with TRBD2, the D call given in the table. TRBV21-1 is a pseudogene segment. This CDR3 is 19 amino acids long. The CDR3 loop is CASSSLRPPAAVGSYEQYF. The CDR3 DNA sequence: TGTGCCAGCAGCAGCCTTCGCCCCCCCGCGGCTGTAGGCTCCTACGAGCAGTACTTC.

This clone came up once. This sequence joins TRBV7-2 and TRBJ2-3, with D tentatively TRBD2 (5 bases). CDR3 length: 14 residues. Trimming shortened V by 0 bases and J by 3 bases, and 7 bases separated the two germline ends. Germline assignment: CDR1 SGHTA and CDR2 FQGNSA. CDR3 amino acids: CASSLARVTDTQYF. The CDR3 DNA is TGTGCCAGCAGCTTAGCGCGGGTTACAGATACGCAGTATTTT.

This clone turned up a few times. The chain links TRBV6-5 to TRBJ1-3, with a tentative D call TRBD1 (6 bases). The ends were cut back, 0 bases at V and 1 base at J, with 10 bases in the middle. This CDR3 contains 16 residues. Germline V gene data show CDR1 as MNHEY and CDR2 as SVGAGI. CDR3: CASSYSTGRSGNTIYF. The DNA for the CDR3 is TGTGCCAGCAGTTACTCCACAGGGAGATCTGGAAACACCATATATTTT.